This T cell receptor (beta chain) was profiled in a study of blood T cell repertoires in COVID-19. The overall study: There were acute and convalescent COVID-19 samples, and they came from the United States, Italy and Spain. Nucleic acid was either cDNA or gDNA, and it came from T cells, B-cell-depleted T cells, or PBMCs.

Seattle participants joined during active infection and were tracked over time. The germline CDR1 and CDR2 sequences are SGHVS and FQNEAQ. This CDR3 region has 14 residues. Trimming cost V 5 bases and J 3 bases, with 13 bases left between them. Clones were sequenced by immunoSEQ multiplex PCR, and TCRdb holds only the in-frame ones, with some missing. Altogether 150,000 to 200,000 clones are present, roughly 88% being singletons, with the ten largest covering 6.5% to 7.5%. The sequence derives from a woman aged 40-49 years with COVID-19, enrolled during active disease. The J gene is TRBJ2-5, the V gene TRBV7-8; no clear D. Input material: peripheral blood. The CDR3 DNA reads TGTGCCAGCAGCCTTTTACTCTTTAAAGAGACCCAGTACTTC. Its protein product is CASSLLLFKETQYF.